The 11 T cell receptor beta chains in this list originate from one sample, sequenced in a study of OX40 agonist ivuxolimab in advanced cancers. Produced via immunoSEQ multiplex PCR; TCRdb's table is partial and in-frame only. The table includes over 55,000 clones, over 75% detected once. The material sequenced was CD4+ or CD8+ T cells sorted from blood, taken in a trial of the OX40 agonist ivuxolimab. The receptors stem from an adult with an advanced solid tumor such as melanoma, head and neck, liver or kidney cancer.

The rearrangement joins TRBV6-6 to TRBJ1-2; TRBD1 matches at 7 bases. The CDR3 loop spans 12 amino acids. V gave up 5 bases and J gave up 8 bases; unmatched junction bases: 5. Germline V gene sequence: CDR1 MNHNY, CDR2 SVGAGI (reference sequence). The DNA for the CDR3 is TGTGCCAGCAGTAAACAGGGGCCCGGCTACACCTTC. This sequence encodes CASSKQGPGYTF.

This clone was recorded a few times. The chain couples TRBV23-1 to TRBJ2-5; D is ambiguous. TRBV23-1 is designated an ORF whose function remains uncertain. V gave up 0 bases and J gave up 2 bases, with 16 bases separating them. There are 17 residues in the CDR3. This chain's CDR3 is CASSQSRLKKPQETQYF. CDR3 sequence (DNA): TGCGCCAGCAGTCAATCTAGGCTGAAAAAGCCTCAAGAGACCCAGTACTTC.

The J gene is TRBJ2-7, the V gene TRBV10-3, with a tentative D call TRBD1 (6 bases). The CDR3 runs 15 residues. Trimming took 0 bases from V and 6 from J, leaving 15 bases between them. The V gene's germline CDR1 is ENHRY and CDR2 SYGVKD. As DNA, the CDR3 is TGTGCCATCAGTGAGTCGAAGGACAGCACCGGCGAGCAGTACTTC. Protein: CAISESKDSTGEQYF.

The chain employs TRBV30 and TRBJ1-2; D not certain. Germline values: CDR1 GTSNPN, CDR2 SVGIG (reference sequence). Trimming removed 8 bases from V and 6 bases from J, with 16 bases in between. The CDR3 covers 12 residues. Written as DNA, the CDR3 is TGTGCCGGATACACCGGAATGCATGGCTACACCTTC. Translation: CAGYTGMHGYTF.

The V and J genes are TRBV19 and TRBJ2-5; possibly TRBD1 for D (6 bases). The V gene lost 2 bases and the J gene lost 5 bases, with 15 bases spanning the gap. The CDR3 spans 15 residues. Germline V CDR1 and CDR2: LNHDA, SQIVND (reference sequence). Written as DNA, the CDR3 is TGTGCCAGTAGTATAACGGCAGGGGATGCGGAGACCCAGTACTTC. Protein: CASSITAGDAETQYF.

The table lists this clone with a few counts. This chain uses TRBV10-3 with TRBJ2-1, with D tentatively TRBD1 or TRBD2 (5 bases each). The CDR3 runs 14 residues. Germline assignment: CDR1 ENHRY and CDR2 SYGVKD. Trimming took 11 bases from V and 1 from J, leaving 15 bases between them. Here the CDR3 DNA reads TGTGCCGTCCTCTCCGGGACGTCCTACAATGAGCAGTTCTTC. Translation: CAVLSGTSYNEQFF.

V and J are TRBV6-5 and TRBJ2-7; D is unclear. Germline-derived CDR1 and CDR2 are MNHEY and SVGAGI. V lost 4 bases to trimming and J lost 6 bases, with 10 bases between them. This CDR3 is built from 12 residues. The CDR3 DNA sequence: TGTGCCAGCAGTTCCCTGAGTGGCGAGCAGTACTTC. It specifies CASSSLSGEQYF.

The rearrangement uses TRBV7-2 and TRBJ1-1; D not certain. The CDR3 has 13 residues. V was trimmed by 0 bases and J by 1 base, leaving 3 bases between them. Germline V gives CDR1 SGHTA, CDR2 FQGNSA. The CDR3 sequence is CASSLAPNTEAFF. As DNA, the CDR3 is TGTGCCAGCAGCTTAGCCCCGAACACTGAAGCTTTCTTT.

The chain couples TRBV28 to TRBJ1-2, with D possibly being TRBD1 (5 bases). This CDR3 spans 13 amino acids. V was shortened by 6 bases and J by 3 bases, with 11 bases between the two germline ends. Looked up from germline, CDR1 is MDHEN and CDR2 is SYDVKM. CDR3 in DNA: TGTGCCAGCAGAAGACGACAGTACTATGGCTACACCTTC. Residues: CASRRRQYYGYTF.

This clone was detected only a few times. The CDR3 DNA reads TGTGCCAGCAGCTTGTTCTGGGGGCCAACTGGGGCCAACGTCCTGACTTTC. This codes for CASSLFWGPTGANVLTF. V is TRBV5-6 and J is TRBJ2-6; a possible D gene is TRBD1 (6 bases). Germline V gene sequence: CDR1 SGHDT, CDR2 YYEEEE. This CDR3 is 17 amino acids long. Between the trimmed V and J ends, which lost 1 base and 2 bases, there was a span of 13 bases.

This chain links TRBV4-3 with TRBJ2-7; a possible D gene is TRBD2 (6 bases). Germline V lookup: CDR1 LGHNA, CDR2 YSLEER. V shed 0 bases and J shed 4 bases, with 16 bases lying between them. The CDR3 is made up of 16 amino acids. The CDR3 sequence: CASSQDGLAGRYEQYF. The CDR3 nucleotides are TGCGCCAGCAGCCAAGATGGTCTTGCGGGGAGATACGAGCAGTACTTC.